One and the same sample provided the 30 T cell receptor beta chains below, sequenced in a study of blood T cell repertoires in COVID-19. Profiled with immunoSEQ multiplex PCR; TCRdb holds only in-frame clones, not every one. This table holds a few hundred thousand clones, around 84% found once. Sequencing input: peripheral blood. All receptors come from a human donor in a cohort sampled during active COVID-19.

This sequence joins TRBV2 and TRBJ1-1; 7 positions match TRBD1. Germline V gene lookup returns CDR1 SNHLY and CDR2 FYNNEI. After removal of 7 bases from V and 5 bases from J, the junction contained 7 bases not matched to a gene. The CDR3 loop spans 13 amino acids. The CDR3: CASTRQGTTEAFF. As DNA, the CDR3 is TGTGCCAGCACTAGACAGGGAACTACTGAAGCTTTCTTT.

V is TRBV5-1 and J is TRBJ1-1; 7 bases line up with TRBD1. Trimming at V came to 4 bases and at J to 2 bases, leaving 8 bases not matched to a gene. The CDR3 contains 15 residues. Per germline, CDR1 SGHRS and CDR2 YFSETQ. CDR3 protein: CASSQTGTVNTEAFF. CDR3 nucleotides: TGCGCCAGCAGCCAGACCGGGACAGTTAACACTGAAGCTTTCTTT.

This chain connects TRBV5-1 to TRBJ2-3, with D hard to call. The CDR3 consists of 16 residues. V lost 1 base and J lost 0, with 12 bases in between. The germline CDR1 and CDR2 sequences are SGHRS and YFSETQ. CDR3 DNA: TGCGCCAGCAGCTTGAGAACGGAGCTGAGCACAGATACGCAGTATTTT. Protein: CASSLRTELSTDTQYF.

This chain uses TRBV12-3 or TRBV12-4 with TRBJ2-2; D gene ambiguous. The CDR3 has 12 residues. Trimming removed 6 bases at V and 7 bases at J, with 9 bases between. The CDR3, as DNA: TGTGCCAGCAGGCCGGAGATCGGGGAGCTGTTTTTT. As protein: CASRPEIGELFF.

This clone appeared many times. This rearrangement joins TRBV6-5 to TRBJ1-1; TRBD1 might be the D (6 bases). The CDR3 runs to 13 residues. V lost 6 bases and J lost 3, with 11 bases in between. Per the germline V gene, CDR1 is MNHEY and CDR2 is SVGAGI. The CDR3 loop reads CASSSGTYTEAFF. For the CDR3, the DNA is TGTGCCAGCAGCTCCGGGACATACACTGAAGCTTTCTTT.

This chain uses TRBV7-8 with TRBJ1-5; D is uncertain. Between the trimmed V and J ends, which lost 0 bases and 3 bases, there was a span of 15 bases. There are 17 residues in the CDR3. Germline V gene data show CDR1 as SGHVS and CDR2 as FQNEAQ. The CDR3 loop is CASSLAFAGSYNQPQHF. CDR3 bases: TGTGCCAGCAGCTTAGCTTTTGCAGGTTCGTACAATCAGCCCCAGCATTTT.

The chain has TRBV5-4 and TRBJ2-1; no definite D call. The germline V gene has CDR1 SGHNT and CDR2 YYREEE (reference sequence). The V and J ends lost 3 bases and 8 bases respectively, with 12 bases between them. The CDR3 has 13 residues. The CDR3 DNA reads TGTGCCAGCAGCTCTGACATGGGCGATGAGCAGTTCTTC. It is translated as CASSSDMGDEQFF.

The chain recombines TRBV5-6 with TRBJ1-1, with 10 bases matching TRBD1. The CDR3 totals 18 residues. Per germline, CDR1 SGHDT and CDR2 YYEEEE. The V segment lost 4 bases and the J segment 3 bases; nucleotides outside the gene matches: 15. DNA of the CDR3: TGTGCCAGCAGCGCCCCCGGGACAGGGGTTTTTGGCGACACTGAAGCTTTCTTT. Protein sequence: CASSAPGTGVFGDTEAFF.

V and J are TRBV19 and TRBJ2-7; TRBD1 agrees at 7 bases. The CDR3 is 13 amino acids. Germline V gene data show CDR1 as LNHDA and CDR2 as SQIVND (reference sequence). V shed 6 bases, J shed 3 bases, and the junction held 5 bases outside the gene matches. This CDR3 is CASSGQDFYEQYF. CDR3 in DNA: TGTGCCAGTAGCGGACAGGATTTCTACGAGCAGTACTTC.

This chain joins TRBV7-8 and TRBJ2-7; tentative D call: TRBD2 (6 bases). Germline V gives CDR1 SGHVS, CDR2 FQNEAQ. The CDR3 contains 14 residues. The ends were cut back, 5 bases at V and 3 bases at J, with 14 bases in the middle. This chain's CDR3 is CASSQRDSSYEQYF. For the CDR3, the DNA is TGTGCCAGCAGCCAAAGGGACTCCAGCTACGAGCAGTACTTC.

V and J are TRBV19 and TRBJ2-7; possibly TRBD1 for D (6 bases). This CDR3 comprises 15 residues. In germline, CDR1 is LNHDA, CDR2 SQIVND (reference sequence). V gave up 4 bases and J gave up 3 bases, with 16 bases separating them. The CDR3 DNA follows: TGTGCCAGTAGTACCCCTTCGACAGGCAACTACGAGCAGTACTTC. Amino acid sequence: CASSTPSTGNYEQYF.

CDR3 loop: CASSFGLAERGGDNHEQFF. DNA of the CDR3: TGTGCCAGCAGCTTCGGACTAGCGGAGCGGGGGGGAGATAACCATGAGCAGTTCTTC. The rearrangement links TRBV7-6 to TRBJ2-1; 10 bases match TRBD2. Trimming removed 3 bases from V and 8 bases from J; junction bases left unmatched: 19. This CDR3 is 19 amino acids long. CDR1 and CDR2 from the germline V gene are SGHVS and FNYEAQ.

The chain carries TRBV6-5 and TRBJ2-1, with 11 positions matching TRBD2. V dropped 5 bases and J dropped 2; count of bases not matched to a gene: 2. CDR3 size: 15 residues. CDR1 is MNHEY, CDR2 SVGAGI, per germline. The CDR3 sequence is CASSKTSGAYNEQFF. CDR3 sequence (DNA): TGTGCCAGCAGTAAGACTAGCGGGGCCTACAATGAGCAGTTCTTC.

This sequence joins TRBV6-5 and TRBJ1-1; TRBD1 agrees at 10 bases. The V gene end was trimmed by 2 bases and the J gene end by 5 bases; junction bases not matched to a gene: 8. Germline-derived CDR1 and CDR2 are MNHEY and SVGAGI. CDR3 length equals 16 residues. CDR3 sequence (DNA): TGTGCCAGCAGTTACGGCTTTGGACAGGGGGAAACTGAAGCTTTCTTT. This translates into CASSYGFGQGETEAFF.

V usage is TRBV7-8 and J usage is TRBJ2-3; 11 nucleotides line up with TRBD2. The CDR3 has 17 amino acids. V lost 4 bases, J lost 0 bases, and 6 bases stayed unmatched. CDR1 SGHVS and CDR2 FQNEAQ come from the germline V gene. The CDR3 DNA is TGTGCCAGCAGCTGGAGTAGCGGGGGGGGTAGCACAGATACGCAGTATTTT. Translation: CASSWSSGGGSTDTQYF.

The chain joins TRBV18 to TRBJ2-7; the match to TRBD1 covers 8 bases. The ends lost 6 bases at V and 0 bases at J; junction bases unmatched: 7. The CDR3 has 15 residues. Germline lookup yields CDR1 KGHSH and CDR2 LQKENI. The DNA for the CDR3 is TGTGCCAGCTCCCAAGGACAGGGAATCTCCTACGAGCAGTACTTC. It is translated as CASSQGQGISYEQYF.

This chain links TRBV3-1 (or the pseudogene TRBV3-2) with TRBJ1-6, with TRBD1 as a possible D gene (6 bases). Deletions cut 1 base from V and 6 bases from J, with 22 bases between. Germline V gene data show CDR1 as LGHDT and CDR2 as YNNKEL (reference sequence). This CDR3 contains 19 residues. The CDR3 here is CASSQGSLGGRRSNSPLHF. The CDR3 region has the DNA TGTGCCAGCAGCCAAGGAAGTCTTGGGGGCAGGCGGTCTAATTCACCCCTCCACTTT.

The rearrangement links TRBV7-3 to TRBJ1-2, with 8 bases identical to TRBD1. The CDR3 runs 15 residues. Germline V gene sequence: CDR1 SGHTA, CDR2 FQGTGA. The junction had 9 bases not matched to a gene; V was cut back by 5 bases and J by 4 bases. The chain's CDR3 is CASSPRQGSLYGYTF. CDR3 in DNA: TGTGCCAGCAGCCCGAGACAGGGGAGTCTCTATGGCTACACCTTC.

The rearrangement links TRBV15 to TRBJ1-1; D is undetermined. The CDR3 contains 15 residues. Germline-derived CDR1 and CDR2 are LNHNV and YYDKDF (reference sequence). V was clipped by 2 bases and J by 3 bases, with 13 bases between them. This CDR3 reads CATSRREFRDTEAFF. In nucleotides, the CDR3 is TGTGCCACCAGCAGAAGAGAGTTCCGCGACACTGAAGCTTTCTTT.

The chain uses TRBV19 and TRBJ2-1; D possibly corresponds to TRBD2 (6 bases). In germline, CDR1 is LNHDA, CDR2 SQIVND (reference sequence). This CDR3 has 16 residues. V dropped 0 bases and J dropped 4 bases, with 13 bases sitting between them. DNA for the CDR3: TGTGCCAGTAGTATAGATAGCGGCGAGTCATACAATGAGCAGTTCTTC. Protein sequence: CASSIDSGESYNEQFF.

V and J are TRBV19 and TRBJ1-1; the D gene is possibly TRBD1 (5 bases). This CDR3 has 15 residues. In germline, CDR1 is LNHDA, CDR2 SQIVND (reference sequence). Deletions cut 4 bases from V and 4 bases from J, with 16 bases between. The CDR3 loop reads CASSKGYHAGTEAFF. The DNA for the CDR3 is TGTGCCAGTAGTAAGGGGTATCACGCCGGCACTGAAGCTTTCTTT.

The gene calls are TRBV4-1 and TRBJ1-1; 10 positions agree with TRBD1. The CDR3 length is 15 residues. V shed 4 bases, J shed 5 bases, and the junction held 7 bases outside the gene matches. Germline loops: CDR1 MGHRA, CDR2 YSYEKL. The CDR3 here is CASSLRDRGETEAFF. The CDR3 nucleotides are TGCGCCAGCAGCCTTAGGGACAGGGGAGAAACTGAAGCTTTCTTT.

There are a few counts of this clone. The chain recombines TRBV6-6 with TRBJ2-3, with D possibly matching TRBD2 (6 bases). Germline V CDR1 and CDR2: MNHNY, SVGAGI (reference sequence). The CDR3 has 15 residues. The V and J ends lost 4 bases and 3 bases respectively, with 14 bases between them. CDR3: CASSLGDGGTDTQYF. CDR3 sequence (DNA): TGTGCCAGCAGTTTGGGAGACGGAGGGACAGATACGCAGTATTTT.

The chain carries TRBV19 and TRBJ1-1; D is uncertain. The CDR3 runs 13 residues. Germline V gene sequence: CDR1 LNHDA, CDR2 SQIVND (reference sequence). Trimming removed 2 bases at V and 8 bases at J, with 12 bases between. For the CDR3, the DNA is TGTGCCAGTAGTATACGAAGGGAGTGGGAAGCTTTCTTT. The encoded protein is CASSIRREWEAFF.

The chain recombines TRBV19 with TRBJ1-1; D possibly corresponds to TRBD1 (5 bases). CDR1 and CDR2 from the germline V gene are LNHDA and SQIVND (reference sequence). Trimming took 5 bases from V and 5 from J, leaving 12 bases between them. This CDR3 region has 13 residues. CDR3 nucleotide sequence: TGTGCCAGTAGTCGCGGGGGGGGGACTGAAGCTTTCTTT. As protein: CASSRGGGTEAFF.

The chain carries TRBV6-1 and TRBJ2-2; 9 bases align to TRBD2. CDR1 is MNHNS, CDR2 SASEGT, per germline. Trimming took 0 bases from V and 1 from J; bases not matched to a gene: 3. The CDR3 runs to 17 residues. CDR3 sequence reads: CASSEARLAENTGELFF. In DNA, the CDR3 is TGTGCCAGCAGTGAAGCGCGACTAGCGGAGAACACCGGGGAGCTGTTTTTT.

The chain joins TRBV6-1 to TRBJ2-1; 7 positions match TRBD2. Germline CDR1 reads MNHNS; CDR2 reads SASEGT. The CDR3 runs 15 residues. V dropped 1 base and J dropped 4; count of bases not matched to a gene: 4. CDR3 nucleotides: TGTGCCAGCAGTGAAGGACTAGCAACGTACAATGAGCAGTTCTTC. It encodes CASSEGLATYNEQFF.

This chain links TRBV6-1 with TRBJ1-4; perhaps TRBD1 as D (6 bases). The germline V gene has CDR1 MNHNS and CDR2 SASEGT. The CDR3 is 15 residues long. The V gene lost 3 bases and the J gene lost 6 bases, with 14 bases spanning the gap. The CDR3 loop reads CASSEGTQTYEKLFF. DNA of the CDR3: TGTGCCAGCAGTGAGGGGACACAGACTTATGAAAAACTGTTTTTT.

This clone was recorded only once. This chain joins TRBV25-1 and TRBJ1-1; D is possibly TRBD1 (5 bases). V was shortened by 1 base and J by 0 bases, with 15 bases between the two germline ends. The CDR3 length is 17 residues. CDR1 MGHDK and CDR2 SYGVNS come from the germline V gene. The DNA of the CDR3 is TGTGCCAGCAGTGAATTTTCGGCAGGGCCCTTGAACACTGAAGCTTTCTTT. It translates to CASSEFSAGPLNTEAFF.

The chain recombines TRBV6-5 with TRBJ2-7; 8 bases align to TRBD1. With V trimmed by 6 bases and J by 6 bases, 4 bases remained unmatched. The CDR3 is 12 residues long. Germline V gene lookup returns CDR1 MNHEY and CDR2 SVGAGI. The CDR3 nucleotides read TGTGCCAGCAGCCGGACAGGGCTCGAGCAGTACTTC. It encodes CASSRTGLEQYF.